The clone carrying this TCR beta chain was counted many times. The antigen is not known. The data stem from a study of regulatory T cells in long-lasting Graves disease. Whole-study context: Disease was considered persistent Graves' disease after over 5 years of antithyroid drugs (with positive TSH receptor antibodies).

Time point specified: persistent/refractory GD, antithyroid drugs over 5 years with positive TRAb. Extracted RNA from PBMCs served as the source of the TCR library. Overall study findings and caveats: Thyroid tissue was not sampled; only peripheral blood was.

CDR3-region Arm-PCR and iRepertoire HTBI primers produced the TCR beta libraries. TCRdb recomputed calls from the multiplex PCR reads with MiXCR, one row per CDR3 protein. This table holds about 470,000 distinct CDR3 sequences, under 25% found once. The CDR3 covers 13 residues. V lost 0 bases to trimming and J lost 8 bases, with 8 bases between them. Germline V gene lookup returns CDR1 ENHRY and CDR2 SYGVKD. The rearrangement links TRBV10-3 to TRBJ1-5; maybe TRBD1 (5 bases). The TCR originated in a female donor with Graves disease. The sample was peripheral blood mononuclear cells (PBMCs), taken when the disease was refractory, from a patient treated with antithyroid drugs. The CDR3 protein is CAISESTEEPQHF. The CDR3 nucleotides are TGTGCCATCAGTGAGTCGACAGAGGAGCCCCAGCATTTT.